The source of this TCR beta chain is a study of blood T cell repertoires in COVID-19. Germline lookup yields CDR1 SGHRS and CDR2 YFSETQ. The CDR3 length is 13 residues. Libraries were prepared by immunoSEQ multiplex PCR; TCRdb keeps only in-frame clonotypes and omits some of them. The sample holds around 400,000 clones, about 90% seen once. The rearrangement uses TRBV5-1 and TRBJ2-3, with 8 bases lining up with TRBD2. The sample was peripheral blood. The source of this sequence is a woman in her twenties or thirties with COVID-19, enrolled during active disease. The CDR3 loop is CGSQRESTDTQYF. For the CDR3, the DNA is TGCGGGAGCCAGCGGGAGAGCACAGATACGCAGTATTTT.